Sequencing of this T cell receptor (beta chain) was carried out in a study of glioma-infiltrating T cells after dendritic cell vaccination. On the study more broadly: Patients had newly diagnosed or recurrent glioblastoma and received dendritic cell vaccines. The vaccine used monocyte-derived dendritic cells pulsed overnight with autologous tumor lysate. Dendritic cell vaccine was injected intradermally three times, biweekly.

Germline lookup yields CDR1 SGHKS and CDR2 YYEKEE (reference sequence). This CDR3 contains 14 residues. Trimming cost V 4 bases and J 1 base; bases outside gene matches: 2. A few counts support this clone. The primer mix had 60 V beta and 13 J beta primers. Generated by immunoSEQ multiplex PCR, the TCRdb table keeps only in-frame clones and is missing some. The sample records about 92,000 clones, over 75% being singletons. The V call is TRBV5-5, the J call TRBJ1-1, with 9 bases that match TRBD1. The starting material was blood, obtained before dendritic cell vaccination. The receptor was derived from a human donor with glioblastoma. CDR3 bases: TGTGCCAGCAGCAAGACAGGGGGGAACACTGAAGCTTTCTTT. Its translation is CASSKTGGNTEAFF.